The subject of this entry is one T cell receptor beta chain. Its antigen is as yet unknown. The entry originates in a study of a mutant IDH1 vaccine in newly diagnosed glioma. On the study more broadly: Administration of eight vaccinations to patients took place in weeks 1, 3, 5, 7, 11, 15, 19, 23. Vaccination began 4-6 weeks post radiotherapy alone, or with temozolomide cycles. Former treatment meant radiotherapy, temozolomide, or both; the majority had gotten both.

As to time point: week 23, last vaccination. Vaccinated patients received 300 ug of mutant IDH1 20-mer peptide per dose, with topical imiquimod. The protocol was immunoSEQ multiplex PCR, while the TCRdb copy is restricted to in-frame clones and leaves out a portion. The sample includes roughly 10,000 clones, around 89% seen only once; the top ten take roughly 5.6%. The CDR3 is made up of 18 amino acids. CDR1 and CDR2 from the germline V gene are SGHAT and FQNNGV. J was trimmed by 1 base and V by 0 bases; bases with no gene match: 4. This chain links TRBV11-2 with TRBJ2-1, with TRBD2 matching over 12 bases. The input for sequencing was PBMCs, taken from a glioma patient whose treatment included an IDH1 peptide vaccine. The TCR comes from a woman aged 40 to 55 with glioma. Some clones in this sample may be carry-over from other donors' samples. In DNA, the CDR3 is TGTGCCAGCAGCTTAGAGGGACTAGCGGGTGCTTCCTACAATGAGCAGTTCTTC. Encoded protein: CASSLEGLAGASYNEQFF.